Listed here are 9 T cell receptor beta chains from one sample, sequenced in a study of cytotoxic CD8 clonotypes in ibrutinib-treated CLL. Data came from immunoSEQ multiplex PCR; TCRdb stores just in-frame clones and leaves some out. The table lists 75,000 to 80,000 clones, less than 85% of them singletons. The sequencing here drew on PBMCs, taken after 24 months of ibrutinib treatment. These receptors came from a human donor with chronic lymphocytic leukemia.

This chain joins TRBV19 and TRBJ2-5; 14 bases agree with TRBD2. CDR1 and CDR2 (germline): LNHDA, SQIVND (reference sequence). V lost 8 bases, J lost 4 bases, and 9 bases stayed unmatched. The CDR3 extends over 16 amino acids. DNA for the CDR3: TGTGCCAGTCATTCCACTGGACTAGCGGGAGGAGAGACCCAGTACTTC. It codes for CASHSTGLAGGETQYF.

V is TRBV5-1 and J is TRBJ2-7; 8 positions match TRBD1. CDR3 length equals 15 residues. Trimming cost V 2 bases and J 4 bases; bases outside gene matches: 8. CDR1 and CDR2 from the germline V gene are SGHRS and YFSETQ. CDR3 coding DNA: TGCGCCAGCAGCTTTGGACAGGGAGGCGAGTACGAGCAGTACTTC. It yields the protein CASSFGQGGEYEQYF.

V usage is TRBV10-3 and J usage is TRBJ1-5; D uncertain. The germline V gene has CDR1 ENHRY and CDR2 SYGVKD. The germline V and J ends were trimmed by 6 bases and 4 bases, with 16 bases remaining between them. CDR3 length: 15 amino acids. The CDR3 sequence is CAISNRTARNQPQHF. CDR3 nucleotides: TGTGCCATCAGCAACCGGACGGCCCGAAATCAGCCCCAGCATTTT.

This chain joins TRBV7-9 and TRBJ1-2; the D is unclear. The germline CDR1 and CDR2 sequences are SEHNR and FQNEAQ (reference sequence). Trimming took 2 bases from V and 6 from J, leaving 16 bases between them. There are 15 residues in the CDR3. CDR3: CASSLLATMTNGYTF. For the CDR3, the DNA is TGTGCCAGCAGCTTATTGGCAACTATGACCAATGGCTACACCTTC.

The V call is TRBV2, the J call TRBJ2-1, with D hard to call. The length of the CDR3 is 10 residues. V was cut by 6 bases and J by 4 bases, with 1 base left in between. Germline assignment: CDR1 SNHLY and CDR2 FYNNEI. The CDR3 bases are TGTGCCAGCAGGTACAATGAGCAGTTCTTC. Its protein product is CASRYNEQFF.

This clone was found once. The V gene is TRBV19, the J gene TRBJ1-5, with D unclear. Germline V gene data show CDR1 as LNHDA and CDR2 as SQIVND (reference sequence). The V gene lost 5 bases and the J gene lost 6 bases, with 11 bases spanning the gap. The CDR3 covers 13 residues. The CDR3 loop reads CASSLSLVQPQHF. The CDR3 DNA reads TGTGCCAGTAGTCTTTCCCTTGTTCAGCCCCAGCATTTT.

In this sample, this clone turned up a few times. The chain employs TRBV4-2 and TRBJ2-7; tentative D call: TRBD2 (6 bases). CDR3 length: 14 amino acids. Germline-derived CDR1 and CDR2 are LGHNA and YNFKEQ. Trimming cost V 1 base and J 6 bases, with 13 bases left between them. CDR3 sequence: CASSQAIVGGEQYF. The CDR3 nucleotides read TGTGCCAGCAGCCAAGCAATCGTGGGGGGCGAGCAGTACTTC.

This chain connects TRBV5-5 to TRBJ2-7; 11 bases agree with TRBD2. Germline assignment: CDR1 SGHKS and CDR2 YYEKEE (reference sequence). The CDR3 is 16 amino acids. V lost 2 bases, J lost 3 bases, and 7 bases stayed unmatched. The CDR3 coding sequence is TGTGCCAGCAGCTTAATCGCGACTAGCGGGAACTACGAGCAGTACTTC. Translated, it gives CASSLIATSGNYEQYF.

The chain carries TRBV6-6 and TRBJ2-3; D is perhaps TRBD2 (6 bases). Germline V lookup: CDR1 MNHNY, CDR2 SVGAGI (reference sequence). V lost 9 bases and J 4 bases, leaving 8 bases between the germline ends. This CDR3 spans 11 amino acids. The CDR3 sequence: CASSGADTQYF. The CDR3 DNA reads TGTGCCAGTTCGGGGGCAGATACGCAGTATTTT.